This T cell receptor beta chain was retrieved from a study of T cell responses to AZD1222 COVID-19 vaccine. Overall study findings and caveats: Two AZD1222 doses significantly raised spike-specific TCR breadth and depth over controls. No day 14 peak samples; only post-peak repertoires were characterized. Clonal diversity was possibly underestimated; the donors were predominantly white British and more often female. Within unmutated variant regions lay the reported targets of nearly half of spike-specific TCRs.

To note about this clone: As yet, its antigen is unknown.

Data came from immunoSEQ multiplex PCR; TCRdb stores just in-frame clones and leaves some out. This sample has 66,000 or so clones, with roughly 78% found just once. The source material was peripheral blood, sampled on day 0 of MenACWY control vaccination. This TCR derives from an adult in good health.

The CDR3 loop reads CASNLRQTRDYGYTF. CDR3 DNA sequence: TGTGCCAGCAACCTAAGACAGACCAGGGACTATGGCTACACCTTC. The rearrangement links TRBV6-5 to TRBJ1-2; possibly TRBD1 for D (5 bases). V was pared by 7 bases and J by 3 bases, with 18 bases between. CDR3 size: 15 residues. CDR1 and CDR2 (germline): MNHEY, SVGAGI.